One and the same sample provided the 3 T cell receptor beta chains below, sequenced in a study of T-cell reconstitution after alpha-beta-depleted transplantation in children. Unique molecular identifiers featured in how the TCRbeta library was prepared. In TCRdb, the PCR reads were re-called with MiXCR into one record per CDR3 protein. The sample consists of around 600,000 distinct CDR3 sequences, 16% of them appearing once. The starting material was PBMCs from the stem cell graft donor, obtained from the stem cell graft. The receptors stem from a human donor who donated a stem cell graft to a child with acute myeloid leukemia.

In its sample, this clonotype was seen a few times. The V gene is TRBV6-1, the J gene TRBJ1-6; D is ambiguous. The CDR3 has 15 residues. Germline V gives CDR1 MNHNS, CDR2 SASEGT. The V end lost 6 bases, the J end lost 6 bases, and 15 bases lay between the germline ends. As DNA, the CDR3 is TGTGCCAGCAGCCTCGGTGAAGCGACTAATTCACCCCTCCACTTT. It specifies CASSLGEATNSPLHF.

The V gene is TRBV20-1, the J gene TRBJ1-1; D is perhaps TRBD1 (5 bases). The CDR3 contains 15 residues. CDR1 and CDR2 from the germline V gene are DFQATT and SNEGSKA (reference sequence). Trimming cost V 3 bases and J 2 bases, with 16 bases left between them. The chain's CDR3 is CSARPSGTLNTEAFF. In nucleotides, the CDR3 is TGCAGTGCTAGGCCATCCGGGACTCTTAACACTGAAGCTTTCTTT.

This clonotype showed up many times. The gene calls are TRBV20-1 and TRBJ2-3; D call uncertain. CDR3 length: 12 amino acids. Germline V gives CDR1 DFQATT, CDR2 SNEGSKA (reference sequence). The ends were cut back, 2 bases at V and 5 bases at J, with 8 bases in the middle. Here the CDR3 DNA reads TGCAGTGCTAGATACAAGGGAGATACGCAGTATTTT. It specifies CSARYKGDTQYF.